Included here is one T cell receptor (beta chain) sequence, with context. The data are from a study of T cells in localized non-small cell lung cancer. The data were produced by immunoSEQ multiplex PCR, yet TCRdb's version contains in-frame clones alone and is incomplete. The top ten hold under 4% of the sample, which has 16,000 or so clones, around 89% seen once. CDR3 length: 15 residues. Per germline, CDR1 KGHSY and CDR2 FQNENV. Trimming removed 4 bases from V and 3 bases from J, with 16 bases in between. This chain connects TRBV16 to TRBJ2-7; D is possibly TRBD1 (6 bases). The receptor's source is a male donor older than 55 with stage II squamous cell lung carcinoma. Sequenced material: peripheral blood, taken before any cancer treatment. The CDR3 protein is CASSPLLQGLYEQYF. In nucleotides, the CDR3 is TGTGCCAGCAGCCCCTTATTACAGGGCCTCTACGAGCAGTACTTC.